This T cell receptor beta chain was captured in a study of cytomegalovirus exposure and HLA in healthy donors. Whole-study results and caveats: The tendency of first-cohort TCR clusters to co-occur in the 100 to 150 validation repertoires emerged from a later analysis.

About this clone: The antigen is unknown.

The donors belonged to the approximately 120-subject validation cohort, separate from the approximately 670-subject first cohort. The V and J ends lost 6 bases and 1 base respectively, with 7 bases between them. This CDR3 is built from 13 residues. Germline-derived CDR1 and CDR2 are MNHEY and SVGAGI. Produced via immunoSEQ multiplex PCR; TCRdb's table is partial and in-frame only. The data contain 130,000 to 150,000 clones, around 90% of them seen just once; the ten biggest clones take up just under 8%. The specimen sequenced was PBMCs. The chain is built from TRBV6-5 and TRBJ1-5; TRBD1 is a possible D gene (5 bases). The sequence came from a woman between 18 and 30 years old in good health and CMV-seropositive. The CDR3 DNA sequence: TGTGCCAGCAGCAGGGTCAGCAATCAGCCCCAGCATTTT. Translating it yields CASSRVSNQPQHF.